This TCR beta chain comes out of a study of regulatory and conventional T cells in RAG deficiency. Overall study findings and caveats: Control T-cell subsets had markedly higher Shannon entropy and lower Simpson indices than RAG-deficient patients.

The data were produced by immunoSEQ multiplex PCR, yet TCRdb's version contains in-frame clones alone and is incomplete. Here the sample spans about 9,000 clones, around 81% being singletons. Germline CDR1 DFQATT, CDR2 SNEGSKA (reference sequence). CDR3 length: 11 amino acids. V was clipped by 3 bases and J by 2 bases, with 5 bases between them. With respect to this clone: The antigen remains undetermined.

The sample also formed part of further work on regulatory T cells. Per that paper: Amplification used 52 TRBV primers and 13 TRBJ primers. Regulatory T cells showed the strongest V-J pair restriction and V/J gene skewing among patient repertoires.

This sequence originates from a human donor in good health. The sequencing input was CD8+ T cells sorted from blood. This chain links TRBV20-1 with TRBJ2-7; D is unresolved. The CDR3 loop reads CSASPAYEQYF. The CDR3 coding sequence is TGCAGTGCTAGTCCGGCCTACGAGCAGTACTTC.